Shown below are 32 T cell receptor beta chains from a single sample sequenced in a study of blood T cell repertoires in COVID-19 (dated by TCRdb to 2019 to 2021). Libraries were prepared through the immunoSEQ multiplex PCR assay. TCRdb stores this immuneACCESS table with in-frame sequences only. Part of the clones is absent; in the studies checked, under half of the shortfall reflects unresolved V genes, and no reason is known for the rest. Counted in this sample were around 230,000 clones; approximately 78% of them appeared once. Around 12% of the sample belongs to the ten largest clones. The source material was peripheral blood. These receptors all come from a woman aged 60-75 years with active or convalescent COVID-19.

This clone was picked up a small number of times. The rearrangement uses TRBV25-1 and TRBJ1-4, with D perhaps TRBD1 (5 bases). CDR3 length: 16 amino acids. V gave up 4 bases and J gave up 8 bases, with 20 bases separating them. Germline V lookup: CDR1 MGHDK, CDR2 SYGVNS. The CDR3 reads CASSASGGGIGEKLFF. The CDR3, as DNA: TGTGCCAGCAGTGCCTCCGGGGGTGGAATAGGGGAAAAACTGTTTTTT.

The chain uses TRBV27 and TRBJ1-5; D is unresolved. The V end lost 4 bases, the J end lost 0 bases, and 22 bases lay between the germline ends. The CDR3 loop spans 19 amino acids. Germline V gives CDR1 MNHEY, CDR2 SMNVEV (reference sequence). Here the CDR3 DNA reads TGTGCCAGCAGTTCTCTCGGTTCAACCCGGCGGAATAGCAATCAGCCCCAGCATTTT. It yields the protein CASSSLGSTRRNSNQPQHF.

V usage is TRBV4-3 and J usage is TRBJ2-2; 9 bases are shared with TRBD1. Per germline, CDR1 LGHNA and CDR2 YSLEER. The CDR3 has 14 residues. Trimming at V came to 5 bases and at J to 5 bases, leaving 3 bases not matched to a gene. CDR3 bases: TGCGCCAGCAGCGTACAGGGGGCGACCGGGGAGCTGTTTTTT. Its translation: CASSVQGATGELFF.

The chain couples TRBV23-1 to TRBJ1-3, with D perhaps matching TRBD1 (6 bases). TRBV23-1 is marked as an open reading frame, function uncertain. Trimming removed 7 bases at V and 4 bases at J, with 11 bases between. This CDR3 region has 13 residues. CDR3 DNA: TGCGCCAGCAAACAGGGATTCGGAAACACCATATATTTT. Protein sequence: CASKQGFGNTIYF.

This clone was counted once. The V gene is TRBV12-3 or TRBV12-4, the J gene TRBJ1-2, with TRBD1 matching 8 bases. The CDR3 covers 13 residues. Trimming took 5 bases from V and 6 from J; bases not matched to a gene: 5. The CDR3 here is CASSPQGANGYTF. In DNA form, the CDR3 reads TGTGCCAGCAGTCCCCAGGGGGCGAATGGCTACACCTTC.

V and J are TRBV13 and TRBJ2-5, with D possibly TRBD2 on 7 matching bases. V was cut by 2 bases and J by 5 bases, with 12 bases left in between. In germline, CDR1 is PRHDT, CDR2 FYEKMQ (reference sequence). The CDR3 is 14 residues long. The CDR3 DNA sequence: TGTGCCAGCAGCTTACGAGGGAGGGGGGAGACCCAGTACTTC. This translates into CASSLRGRGETQYF.

This clone has a handful of counts. The J gene is TRBJ1-6, the V gene TRBV11-1; D call uncertain. Germline V gene sequence: CDR1 SGHAT, CDR2 FQDESV (reference sequence). This CDR3 region has 14 residues. V was trimmed by 2 bases and J by 8 bases, leaving 10 bases between them. For the CDR3, the DNA is TGTGCCAGCAGCTTAAGCCTCGGGGATTCACCCCTCCACTTT. Its protein product is CASSLSLGDSPLHF. The full variable domain, in which reference TRBV11-1 and TRBJ1-6 provide the parts outside the CDR3, is EAEVAQSPRYKITEKSQAVAFWCDPISGHATLYWYRQILGQGPELLVQFQDESVVDDSQLPKDRFSAERLKGVDSTLKIQPAELGDSAMYLCASSLSLGDSPLHFGNGTRLTVT.

V gene TRBV7-3 combines with J gene TRBJ2-1; possible D gene TRBD2, 7 bases. The V gene lost 1 base and the J gene lost 9 bases, with 19 bases spanning the gap. The CDR3 spans 16 residues. Germline V gene data show CDR1 as SGHTA and CDR2 as FQGTGA. CDR3 DNA sequence: TGTGCCAGCAGCTTAAACGGCGGGGGCCGGGTCAGTGAGCAGTTCTTC. It codes for CASSLNGGGRVSEQFF.

This clone was observed once. The chain joins TRBV7-8 to TRBJ1-5; TRBD1 agrees at 8 bases. V shed 6 bases and J 2 bases; nucleotides not matched to a gene: 3. The CDR3 has 14 amino acids. Per the germline V gene, CDR1 is SGHVS and CDR2 is FQNEAQ. The CDR3 DNA reads as TGTGCCAGCAGTCCGGGACAGGGCAATCAGCCCCAGCATTTT. It is translated as CASSPGQGNQPQHF.

The V and J genes are TRBV20-1 and TRBJ2-7; D may be TRBD1 (6 bases). The V and J ends lost 5 bases and 9 bases respectively, with 14 bases between them. The CDR3 is 11 residues long. Looked up from germline, CDR1 is DFQATT and CDR2 is SNEGSKA (reference sequence). DNA for the CDR3: TGCAGTGCTTCACAGCCGACAGGGCAGTACTTC. This encodes CSASQPTGQYF.

V usage is TRBV6-6 and J usage is TRBJ1-2; the match to TRBD1 covers 10 bases. Per germline, CDR1 MNHNY and CDR2 SVGAGI (reference sequence). V shed 6 bases and J 4 bases; nucleotides not matched to a gene: 5. The CDR3 consists of 14 residues. CDR3 amino acids: CASRRQGAGYGYTF. Written as DNA, the CDR3 is TGTGCCAGCAGAAGACAGGGGGCTGGCTATGGCTACACCTTC.

The genes are TRBV7-6 and TRBJ2-7; 8 nucleotides line up with TRBD2. The CDR3 is 15 amino acids. Germline assignment: CDR1 SGHVS and CDR2 FNYEAQ. After removal of 4 bases from V and 0 bases from J, the junction contained 5 bases not matched to a gene. Here the CDR3 reads CASSSSRGGSYEQYF. The CDR3 DNA sequence: TGTGCCAGCAGCTCCTCCCGGGGGGGCTCCTACGAGCAGTACTTC. The complete variable domain, with remaining parts taken from reference TRBV7-6 and TRBJ2-7, reads GAGVSQSPRYKVTKRGQDVALRCDPISGHVSLYWYRQALGQGPEFLTYFNYEAQQDKSGLPNDRFSAERPEGSISTLTIQRTEQRDSAMYRCASSSSRGGSYEQYFGPGTRLTVT.

This clone was seen a few times. This chain joins TRBV5-1 and TRBJ1-2; 8 bases match TRBD1. Trimming cost V 4 bases and J 4 bases; bases outside gene matches: 6. The germline CDR1 and CDR2 sequences are SGHRS and YFSETQ. The length of the CDR3 is 14 residues. The CDR3 loop is CASSTGQGPYGYTF. The CDR3 region has the DNA TGCGCCAGCAGCACAGGACAGGGACCCTATGGCTACACCTTC.

This chain uses TRBV3-1 (or the pseudogene TRBV3-2) with TRBJ1-6, with TRBD1 matching over 9 bases. This CDR3 comprises 17 residues. In germline, CDR1 is LGHDT, CDR2 YNNKEL (reference sequence). V lost 1 base, J lost 9 bases, and 10 bases stayed unmatched. The CDR3 coding sequence is TGTGCCAGCAGCCAAGTAGAGGTACAGGGGGCCAGTTCACCCCTCCACTTT. It codes for CASSQVEVQGASSPLHF.

The chain has TRBV5-4 and TRBJ2-2, with 8 positions matching TRBD2. The CDR3 runs to 15 residues. The germline V gene encodes CDR1 SGHNT and CDR2 YYREEE (reference sequence). V was clipped by 2 bases and J by 6 bases; unmatched bases: 6. In DNA, the CDR3 is TGTGCCAGCAGCTTCACTAGCGGAACATCCGGGGAGCTGTTTTTT. Translation: CASSFTSGTSGELFF. Full variable domain (rest looked up from reference TRBV5-4 and TRBJ2-2): ETGVTQSPTHLIKTRGQQVTLRCSSQSGHNTVSWYQQALGQGPQFIFQYYREEENGRGNFPPRFSGLQFPNYSSELNVNALELDDSALYLCASSFTSGTSGELFFGEGSRLTVL.

This clone was seen more than once but under ten times. V usage is TRBV6-5 and J usage is TRBJ1-2; 10 positions agree with TRBD1. This CDR3 spans 14 amino acids. V shed 2 bases, J shed 5 bases, and the junction held 2 bases outside the gene matches. The germline V gene encodes CDR1 MNHEY and CDR2 SVGAGI. This CDR3 is CASSYQGQGYGYTF. As DNA, the CDR3 is TGTGCCAGCAGTTACCAGGGACAGGGGTATGGCTACACCTTC.

The gene calls are TRBV18 and TRBJ2-7, with D perhaps matching TRBD1 (6 bases). Germline CDR1 KGHSH, CDR2 LQKENI. Trimming cost V 6 bases and J 4 bases, with 13 bases left between them. The CDR3 has 13 residues. The CDR3 DNA reads as TGTGCCAGCTCTCCCGGGACACCTTACGAGCAGTACTTC. It codes for CASSPGTPYEQYF.

V is TRBV29-1 and J is TRBJ1-2; tentatively, D is TRBD1 (6 bases). The germline V gene encodes CDR1 SQVTM and CDR2 ANQGSEA. Between the trimmed V and J ends, which lost 0 bases and 4 bases, there was a span of 24 bases. The CDR3 runs to 18 residues. Written as DNA, the CDR3 is TGCAGCGTTGAAGACTCGGGCAGGGGCCCCCCTTGGGGCTATGGCTACACCTTC. Protein: CSVEDSGRGPPWGYGYTF.

The chain employs TRBV25-1 and TRBJ2-7; 10 nucleotides agree with TRBD2. The CDR3 has 15 residues. CDR1 is MGHDK, CDR2 SYGVNS, per germline. With 5 bases clipped from V and 0 bases from J, the junction kept 4 bases outside the gene matches. In nucleotides, the CDR3 is TGTGCCAGCAGTCTGAGCGGGGGGGCCTCCTACGAGCAGTACTTC. Protein product: CASSLSGGASYEQYF.

A note on this clone: A read error is likely, as this CDR3 ends without the conserved phenylalanine or tryptophan. It is unclear where the CDR3 begins or ends on the DNA, so no DNA is shown, and the CDR3 is as TCRdb lists it. The chain combines TRBV6-6 with TRBJ1-4. Ends included, the CDR3 has 8 residues. Germline V gives CDR1 MNHNY, CDR2 SVGAGI (reference sequence). Here the CDR3 reads CASRPLVV.

The chain carries TRBV2 and TRBJ1-1; D gene unclear. CDR1 is SNHLY, CDR2 FYNNEI, per germline. There are 12 residues in the CDR3. Trimming removed 3 bases at V and 6 bases at J, with 8 bases between. The CDR3 is CASSEEKSEAFF. CDR3 in DNA: TGTGCCAGCAGTGAGGAGAAATCTGAAGCTTTCTTT.

This clone appeared a few times. The CDR3 sequence is CASSPTGYTEAFF. CDR3 nucleotides: TGTGCCAGCAGTCCAACAGGGTACACTGAAGCTTTCTTT. This rearrangement joins TRBV6-5 to TRBJ1-1; weak D call: TRBD1 (6 bases). V lost 5 bases to trimming and J lost 3 bases, with 10 bases between them. This CDR3 spans 13 amino acids. Germline CDR1 reads MNHEY; CDR2 reads SVGAGI.

This chain joins TRBV15 and TRBJ1-1; 7 bases are a match to TRBD1. Trimming cost V 3 bases and J 11 bases; bases outside gene matches: 6. Germline values: CDR1 LNHNV, CDR2 YYDKDF (reference sequence). The CDR3 extends over 12 amino acids. This CDR3 is CATSSDRVSAFF. CDR3 coding DNA: TGTGCCACCAGCAGCGACAGGGTTTCGGCTTTCTTT. The entire variable domain, with the rest obtained from reference TRBV15 and TRBJ1-1, is as follows: DAMVIQNPRYQVTQFGKPVTLSCSQTLNHNVMYWYQQKSSQAPKLLFHYYDKDFNNEADTPDNFQSRRPNTSFCFLDIRSPGLGDTAMYLCATSSDRVSAFFGQGTRLTVV.

The gene calls are TRBV5-1 and TRBJ2-3, with D possibly being TRBD2 (7 bases). In germline, CDR1 is SGHRS, CDR2 YFSETQ. V shed 4 bases and J shed 4 bases, with 16 bases lying between them. This CDR3 comprises 15 residues. CDR3 bases: TGCGCCAGCAGCGGCGGGGGCGCCGCGGCAGATACGCAGTATTTT. As protein: CASSGGGAAADTQYF. Looking up the rest from reference TRBV5-1 and TRBJ2-3 gives the full variable domain: KAGVTQTPRYLIKTRGQQVTLSCSPISGHRSVSWYQQTPGQGLQFLFEYFSETQRNKGNFPGRFSGRQFSNSRSEMNVSTLELGDSALYLCASSGGGAAADTQYFGPGTRLTVL.

The chain carries TRBV5-8 and TRBJ1-4; tentatively, D is TRBD1 (6 bases). V shed 7 bases and J shed 2 bases, with 18 bases lying between them. This CDR3 has 16 amino acids. Per germline, CDR1 SGHTS and CDR2 YDEGEE. CDR3 sequence: CASGLTGGATNEKLFF. As DNA, the CDR3 is TGTGCCAGCGGACTAACCGGGGGGGCGACTAATGAAAAACTGTTTTTT. Variable domain in full (rest from reference TRBV5-8 and TRBJ1-4): EAGVTQSPTHLIKTRGQQATLRCSPISGHTSVYWYQQALGLGLQFLLWYDEGEERNRGNFPPRFSGRQFPNYSSELNVNALELEDSALYLCASGLTGGATNEKLFFGSGTQLSVL.

The rearrangement uses TRBV10-3 and TRBJ2-2; D not resolved. The germline gives CDR1 ENHRY, CDR2 SYGVKD. The V and J ends lost 3 bases and 3 bases respectively, with 20 bases between them. The CDR3 contains 18 residues. Written as DNA, the CDR3 is TGTGCCATCAGTGAAAGAGGCCAGAGAGGCGCTGACACCGGGGAGCTGTTTTTT. It translates to CAISERGQRGADTGELFF.

The rearrangement uses TRBV18 and TRBJ1-6; possible D gene TRBD1, 5 bases. The CDR3 is 13 amino acids. Trimming pared 11 bases from V and 10 bases from J, leaving 18 bases between. Germline assignment: CDR1 KGHSH and CDR2 LQKENI. The DNA for the CDR3 is TGTGCCGCGCAGACAGAAATCCGATCACCCCTCCACTTT. Protein product: CAAQTEIRSPLHF.

There are many counts of this clone. This chain joins TRBV5-4 and TRBJ2-5; 10 bases line up with TRBD1. Germline V gene data show CDR1 as SGHNT and CDR2 as YYREEE (reference sequence). The CDR3 totals 14 residues. The V gene end was trimmed by 2 bases and the J gene end by 3 bases; junction bases not matched to a gene: 1. The CDR3 region has the DNA TGTGCCAGCAGCTTTGGGACAGGGGAAGAGACCCAGTACTTC. Its translation: CASSFGTGEETQYF.

V gene TRBV7-9 combines with J gene TRBJ1-5, with D perhaps TRBD1 (6 bases). Germline V gene lookup returns CDR1 SEHNR and CDR2 FQNEAQ (reference sequence). The CDR3 contains 16 residues. Trimming pared 4 bases from V and 5 bases from J, leaving 18 bases between. This chain's CDR3 is CASSSWGGGRDQPQHF. Here the CDR3 DNA reads TGTGCCAGCAGCTCCTGGGGAGGGGGTAGGGATCAGCCCCAGCATTTT.

V gene TRBV27 combines with J gene TRBJ1-2, with D unresolved. Trimming left V 4 bases short and J 6 bases short, with 15 bases between. This CDR3 is 14 amino acids long. The germline gives CDR1 MNHEY, CDR2 SMNVEV (reference sequence). In DNA, the CDR3 is TGTGCCAGCAGTTCCTATCGGGGTAGGGATGGCTACACCTTC. Its protein is CASSSYRGRDGYTF.

This chain links TRBV29-1 with TRBJ2-7; 7 bases match TRBD2. Per germline, CDR1 SQVTM and CDR2 ANQGSEA. V dropped 6 bases and J dropped 3; count of bases not matched to a gene: 11. This CDR3 is built from 14 residues. The CDR3 reads CSVAGGTGGYEQYF. CDR3 DNA: TGCAGCGTAGCAGGCGGGACGGGGGGCTACGAGCAGTACTTC.

This clone was observed many times. The V gene is TRBV21-1, the J gene TRBJ1-4; the DNA was not used to check the table's D call, TRBD1. TRBV21-1 has pseudogene status. This CDR3 is built from 15 residues. CDR3 sequence (DNA): TGTGCCAGCAGCATAGGGGCCAACGGCGGTGAAAAACTGTTTTTT. It codes for CASSIGANGGEKLFF.